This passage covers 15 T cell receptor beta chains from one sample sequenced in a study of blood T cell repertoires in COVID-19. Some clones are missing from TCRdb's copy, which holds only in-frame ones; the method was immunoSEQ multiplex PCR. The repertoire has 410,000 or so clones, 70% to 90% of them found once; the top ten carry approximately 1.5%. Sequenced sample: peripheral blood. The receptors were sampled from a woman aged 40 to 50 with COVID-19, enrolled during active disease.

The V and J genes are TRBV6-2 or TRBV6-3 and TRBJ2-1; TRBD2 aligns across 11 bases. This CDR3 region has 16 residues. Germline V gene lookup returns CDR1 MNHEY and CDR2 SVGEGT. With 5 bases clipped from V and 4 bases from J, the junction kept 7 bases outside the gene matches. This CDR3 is CASSTPGLAEYNEQFF. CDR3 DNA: TGTGCCAGCAGTACCCCGGGACTAGCGGAATACAATGAGCAGTTCTTC.

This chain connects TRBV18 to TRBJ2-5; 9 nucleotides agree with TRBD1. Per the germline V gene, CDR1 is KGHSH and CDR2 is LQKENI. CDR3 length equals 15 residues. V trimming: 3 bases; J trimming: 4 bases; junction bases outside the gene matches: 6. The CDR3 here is CASSPGTGKLETQYF. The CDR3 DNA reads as TGTGCCAGCTCACCTGGGACAGGGAAGCTAGAGACCCAGTACTTC. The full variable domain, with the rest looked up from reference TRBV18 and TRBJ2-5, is NAGVMQNPRHLVRRRGQEARLRCSPMKGHSHVYWYRQLPEEGLKFMVYLQKENIIDESGMPKERFSAEFPKEGPSILRIQQVVRGDSAAYFCASSPGTGKLETQYFGPGTRLLVL.

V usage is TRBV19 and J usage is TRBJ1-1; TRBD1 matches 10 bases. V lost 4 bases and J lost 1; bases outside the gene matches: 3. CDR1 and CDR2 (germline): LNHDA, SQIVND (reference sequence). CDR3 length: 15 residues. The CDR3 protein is CASSTGQGGNTEAFF. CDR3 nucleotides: TGTGCCAGTAGTACCGGACAGGGGGGGAACACTGAAGCTTTCTTT.

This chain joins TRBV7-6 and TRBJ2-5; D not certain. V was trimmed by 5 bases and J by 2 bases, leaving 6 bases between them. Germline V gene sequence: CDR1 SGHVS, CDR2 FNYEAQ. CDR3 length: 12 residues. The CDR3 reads CASSHIQETQYF. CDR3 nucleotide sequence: TGTGCCAGCAGCCACATACAAGAGACCCAGTACTTC.

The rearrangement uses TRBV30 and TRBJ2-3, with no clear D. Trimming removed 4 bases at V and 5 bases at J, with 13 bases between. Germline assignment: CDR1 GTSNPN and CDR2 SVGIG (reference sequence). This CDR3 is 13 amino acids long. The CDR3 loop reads CAWNHQELDTQYF. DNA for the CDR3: TGTGCCTGGAATCACCAAGAGTTAGATACGCAGTATTTT. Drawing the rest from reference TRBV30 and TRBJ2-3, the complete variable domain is SQTIHQWPATLVQPVGSPLSLECTVEGTSNPNLYWYRQAAGRGLQLLFYSVGIGQISSEVPQNLSASRPQDRQFILSSKKLLLSDSGFYLCAWNHQELDTQYFGPGTRLTVL.

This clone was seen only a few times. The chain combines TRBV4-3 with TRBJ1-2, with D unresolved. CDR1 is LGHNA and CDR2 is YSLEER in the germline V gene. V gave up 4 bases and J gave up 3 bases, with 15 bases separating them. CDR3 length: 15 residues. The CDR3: CASSLARARDYGYTF. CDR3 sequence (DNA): TGCGCCAGCAGCCTCGCGAGGGCGCGGGACTATGGCTACACCTTC.

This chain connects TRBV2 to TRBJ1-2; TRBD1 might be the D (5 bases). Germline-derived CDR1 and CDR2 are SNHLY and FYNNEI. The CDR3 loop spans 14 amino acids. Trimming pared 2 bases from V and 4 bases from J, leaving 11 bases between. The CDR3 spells CASSEQGFSYGYTF. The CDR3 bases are TGTGCCAGCAGTGAACAGGGATTTAGCTATGGCTACACCTTC.

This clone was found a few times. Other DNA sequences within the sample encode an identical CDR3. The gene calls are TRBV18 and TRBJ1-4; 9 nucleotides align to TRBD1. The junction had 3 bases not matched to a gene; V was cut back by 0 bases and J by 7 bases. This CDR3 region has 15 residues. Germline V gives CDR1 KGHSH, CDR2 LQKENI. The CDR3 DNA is TGTGCCAGCTCACCACCGGGACAGGGAGGTGAAAAACTGTTTTTT. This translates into CASSPPGQGGEKLFF.

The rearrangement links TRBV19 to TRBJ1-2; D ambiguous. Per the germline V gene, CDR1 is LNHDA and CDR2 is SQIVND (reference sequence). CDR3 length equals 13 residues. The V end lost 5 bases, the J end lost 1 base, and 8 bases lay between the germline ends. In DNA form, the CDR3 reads TGTGCCAGTAGTCCAGTTTTTAACTATGGCTACACCTTC. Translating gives CASSPVFNYGYTF.

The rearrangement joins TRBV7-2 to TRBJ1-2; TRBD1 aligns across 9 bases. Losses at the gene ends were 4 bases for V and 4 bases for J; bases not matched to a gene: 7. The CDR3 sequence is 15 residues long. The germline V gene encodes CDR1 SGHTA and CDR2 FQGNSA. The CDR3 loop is CASSYGQGPSYGYTF. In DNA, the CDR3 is TGTGCCAGCAGCTACGGACAGGGGCCCTCCTATGGCTACACCTTC.

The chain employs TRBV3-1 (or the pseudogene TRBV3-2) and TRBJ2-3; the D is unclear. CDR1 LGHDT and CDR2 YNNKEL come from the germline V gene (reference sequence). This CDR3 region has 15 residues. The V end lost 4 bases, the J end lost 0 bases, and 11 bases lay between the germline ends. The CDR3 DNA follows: TGTGCCAGCAGCCCTAAGTGGGCCAGCACAGATACGCAGTATTTT. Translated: CASSPKWASTDTQYF.

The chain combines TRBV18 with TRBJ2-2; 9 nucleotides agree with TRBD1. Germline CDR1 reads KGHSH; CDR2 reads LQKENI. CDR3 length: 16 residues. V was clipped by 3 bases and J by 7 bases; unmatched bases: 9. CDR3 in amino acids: CASSPPITGGHGELFF. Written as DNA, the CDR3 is TGTGCCAGCTCACCGCCCATCACAGGGGGCCACGGGGAGCTGTTTTTT.

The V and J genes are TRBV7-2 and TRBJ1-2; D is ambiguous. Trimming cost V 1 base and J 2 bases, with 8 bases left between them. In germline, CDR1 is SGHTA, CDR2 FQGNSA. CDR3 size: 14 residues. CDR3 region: CASSLVAGNYGYTF. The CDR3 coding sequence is TGTGCCAGCAGCTTAGTAGCCGGGAACTATGGCTACACCTTC.

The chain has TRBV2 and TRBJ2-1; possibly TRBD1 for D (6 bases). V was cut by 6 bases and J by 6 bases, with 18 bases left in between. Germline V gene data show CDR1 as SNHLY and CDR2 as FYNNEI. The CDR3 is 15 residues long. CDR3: CASRGAQGKGNEQFF. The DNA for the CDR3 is TGTGCCAGCAGGGGGGCTCAGGGGAAGGGCAATGAGCAGTTCTTC.

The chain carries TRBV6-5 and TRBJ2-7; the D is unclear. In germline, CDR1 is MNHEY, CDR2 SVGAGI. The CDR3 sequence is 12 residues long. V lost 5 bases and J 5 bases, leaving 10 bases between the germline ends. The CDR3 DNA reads TGTGCCAGCAGTAGGCGCGCGGACGAGCAGTACTTC. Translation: CASSRRADEQYF.